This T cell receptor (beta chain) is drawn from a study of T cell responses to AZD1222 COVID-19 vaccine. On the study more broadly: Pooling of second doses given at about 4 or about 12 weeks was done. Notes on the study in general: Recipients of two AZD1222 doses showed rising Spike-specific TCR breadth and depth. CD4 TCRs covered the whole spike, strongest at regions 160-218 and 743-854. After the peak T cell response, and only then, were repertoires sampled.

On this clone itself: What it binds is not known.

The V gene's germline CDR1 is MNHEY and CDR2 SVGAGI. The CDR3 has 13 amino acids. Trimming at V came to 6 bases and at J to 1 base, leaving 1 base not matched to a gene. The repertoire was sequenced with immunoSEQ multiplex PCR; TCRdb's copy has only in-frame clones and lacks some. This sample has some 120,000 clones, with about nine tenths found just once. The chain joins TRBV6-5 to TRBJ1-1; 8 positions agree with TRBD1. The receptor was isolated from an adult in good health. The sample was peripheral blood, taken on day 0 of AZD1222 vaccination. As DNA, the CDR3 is TGTGCCAGCAGGACAGGGGCGAACACTGAAGCTTTCTTT. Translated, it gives CASRTGANTEAFF.